Listed below are T cell receptor beta chains from one sample, sequenced in a study of blood T cell repertoires in COVID-19. Some clones are missing from TCRdb's copy, which holds only in-frame ones; the method was immunoSEQ multiplex PCR. Of about 180,000 clones in the sample, 70% to 90% were seen once. Sequencing input: peripheral blood. All receptors come from a man older than 75 with COVID-19, enrolled during active disease. Both conserved end residues are part of each CDR3. Rows give clone size only sometimes, using once, few, many, or a class for an expanded clone.

V,size,J,CDR3
TRBV6-5,.,TRBJ1-2,CASSPGIGDFYGYTF
TRBV19,.,TRBJ2-2,CASRSWSLGGELFF
TRBV15,.,TRBJ2-3,CATSGNLADTQYF
TRBV3-1/TRBV3-2,.,TRBJ2-7,CASSRFTTGAYEQYF
TRBV10-3,.,TRBJ2-1,CAISAFPSGPDNEQFF
TRBV5-1,.,TRBJ1-1,CASSLGTRNTEAFF
TRBV5-1,.,TRBJ1-1,CASSPDSLPNTEAFF
TRBV15,few,TRBJ1-5,CATSVKGGGSQPQHF
TRBV9,.,TRBJ2-4,CASSVGLAENIQYF
TRBV6-6,.,TRBJ2-5,CASSNGDFQETQYF
TRBV4-2,.,TRBJ2-4,CASSQEDIAGEQYF
TRBV7-2,.,TRBJ2-3,CASSLALLAAGSNTQYF
TRBV7-2,.,TRBJ1-1,CASSPYLQGTEAFF
TRBV27,once,TRBJ1-4,CASSVLGTGEKKLFF
TRBV19,once,TRBJ1-2,CALQTGSGYTF
TRBV5-3,.,TRBJ1-5,CARSAHRSGYGQPQHF
TRBV14,.,TRBJ2-7,CASSLQGREQYF
TRBV19,.,TRBJ1-1,CASSTYRGAGAFF
TRBV7-9,.,TRBJ1-2,CASSPSRGNYGYTF
TRBV29-1,.,TRBJ2-5,CSANPSGKSQETQYF
TRBV7-8,.,TRBJ1-1,CASHREHLNTEAFF
TRBV18,.,TRBJ1-2,CASSFFRNVDRGGNGYTF
TRBV11-2,few,TRBJ1-4,CASSFGQGVHSEKLFF